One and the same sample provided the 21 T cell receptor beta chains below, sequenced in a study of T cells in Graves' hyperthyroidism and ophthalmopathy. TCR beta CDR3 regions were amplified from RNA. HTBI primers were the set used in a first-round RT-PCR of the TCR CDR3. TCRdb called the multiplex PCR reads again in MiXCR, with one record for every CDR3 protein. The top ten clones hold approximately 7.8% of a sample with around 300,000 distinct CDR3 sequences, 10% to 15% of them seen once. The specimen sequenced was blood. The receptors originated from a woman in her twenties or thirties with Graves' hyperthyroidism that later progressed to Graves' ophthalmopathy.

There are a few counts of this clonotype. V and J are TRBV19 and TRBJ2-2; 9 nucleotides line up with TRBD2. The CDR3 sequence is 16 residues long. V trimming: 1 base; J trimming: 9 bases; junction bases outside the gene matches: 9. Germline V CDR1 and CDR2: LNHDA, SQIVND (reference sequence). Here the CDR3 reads CASSIGLAERGRELFF. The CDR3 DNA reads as TGTGCCAGTAGTATAGGACTAGCGGAGAGGGGTCGGGAGCTGTTTTTT. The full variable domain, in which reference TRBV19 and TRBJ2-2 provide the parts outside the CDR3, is DGGITQSPKYLFRKEGQNVTLSCEQNLNHDAMYWYRQDPGQGLRLIYYSQIVNDFQKGDIAEGYSVSREKKESFPLTVTSAQKNPTAFYLCASSIGLAERGRELFFGEGSRLTVL.

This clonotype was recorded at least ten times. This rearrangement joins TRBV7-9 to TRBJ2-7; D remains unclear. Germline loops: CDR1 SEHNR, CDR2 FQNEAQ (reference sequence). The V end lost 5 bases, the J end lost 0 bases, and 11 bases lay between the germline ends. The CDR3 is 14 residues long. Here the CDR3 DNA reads TGTGCCAGCAGCCTAGAGCACAGCTCCTACGAGCAGTACTTC. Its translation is CASSLEHSSYEQYF.

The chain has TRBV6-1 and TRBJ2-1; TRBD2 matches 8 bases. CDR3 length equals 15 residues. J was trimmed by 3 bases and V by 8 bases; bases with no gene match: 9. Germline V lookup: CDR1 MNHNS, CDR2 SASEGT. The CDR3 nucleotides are TGTGCCAGCGGTCCCGGGACTAGTAACTACAATGAGCAGTTCTTC. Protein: CASGPGTSNYNEQFF.

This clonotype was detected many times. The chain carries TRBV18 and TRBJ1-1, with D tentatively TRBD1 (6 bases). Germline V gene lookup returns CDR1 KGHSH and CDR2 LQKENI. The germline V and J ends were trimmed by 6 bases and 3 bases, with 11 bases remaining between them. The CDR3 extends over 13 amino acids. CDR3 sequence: CASSLQGYTEAFF. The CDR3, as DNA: TGTGCCAGCTCCCTACAGGGATACACTGAAGCTTTCTTT.

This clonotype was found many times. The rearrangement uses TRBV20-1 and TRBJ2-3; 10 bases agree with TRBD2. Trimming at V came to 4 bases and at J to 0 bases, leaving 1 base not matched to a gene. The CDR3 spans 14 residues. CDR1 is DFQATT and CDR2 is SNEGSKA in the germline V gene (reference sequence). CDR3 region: CSAISGGSTDTQYF. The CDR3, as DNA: TGCAGTGCTATTAGCGGGGGGAGCACAGATACGCAGTATTTT.

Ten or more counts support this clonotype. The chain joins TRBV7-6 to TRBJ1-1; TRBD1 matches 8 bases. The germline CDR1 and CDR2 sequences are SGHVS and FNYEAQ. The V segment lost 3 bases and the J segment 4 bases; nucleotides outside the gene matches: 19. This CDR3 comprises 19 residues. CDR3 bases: TGTGCCAGCAGCTTTTTGGGCTATGGGGGGACAGGTCGAGGCACTGAAGCTTTCTTT. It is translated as CASSFLGYGGTGRGTEAFF.

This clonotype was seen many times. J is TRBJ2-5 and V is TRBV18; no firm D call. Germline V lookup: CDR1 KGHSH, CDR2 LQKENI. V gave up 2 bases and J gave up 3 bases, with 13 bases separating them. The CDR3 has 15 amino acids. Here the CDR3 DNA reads TGTGCCAGCTCACCAGGAGCGAGTAGGAAAGAGACCCAGTACTTC. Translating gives CASSPGASRKETQYF.

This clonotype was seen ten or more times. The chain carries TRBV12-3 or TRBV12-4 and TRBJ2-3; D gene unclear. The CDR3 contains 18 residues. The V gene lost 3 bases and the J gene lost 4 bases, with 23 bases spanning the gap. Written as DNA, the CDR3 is TGTGCCAGCAGTTTCGGTTTACGGGTTCCGTCTGTTTCAGATACGCAGTATTTT. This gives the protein CASSFGLRVPSVSDTQYF.

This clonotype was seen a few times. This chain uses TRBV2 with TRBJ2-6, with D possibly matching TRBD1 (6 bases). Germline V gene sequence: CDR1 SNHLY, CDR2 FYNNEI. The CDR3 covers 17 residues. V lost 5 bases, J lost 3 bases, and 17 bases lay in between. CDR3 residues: CASSRTAGTFGANVLTF. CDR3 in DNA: TGTGCCAGCAGTCGGACAGCTGGTACGTTTGGGGCCAACGTCCTGACTTTC.

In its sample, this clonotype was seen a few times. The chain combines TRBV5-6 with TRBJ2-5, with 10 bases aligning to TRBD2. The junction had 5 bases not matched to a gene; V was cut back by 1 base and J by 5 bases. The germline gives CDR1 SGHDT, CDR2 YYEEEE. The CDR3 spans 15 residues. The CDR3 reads CASSLTASGSETQYF. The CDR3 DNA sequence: TGTGCCAGCAGCTTGACTGCTAGCGGGAGTGAGACCCAGTACTTC.

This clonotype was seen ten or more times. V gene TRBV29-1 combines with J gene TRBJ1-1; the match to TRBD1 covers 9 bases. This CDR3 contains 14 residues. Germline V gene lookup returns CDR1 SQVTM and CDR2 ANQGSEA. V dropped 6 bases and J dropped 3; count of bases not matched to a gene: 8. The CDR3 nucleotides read TGCAGCGTGGTCTCCGGGACAGGGCACACTGAAGCTTTCTTT. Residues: CSVVSGTGHTEAFF.

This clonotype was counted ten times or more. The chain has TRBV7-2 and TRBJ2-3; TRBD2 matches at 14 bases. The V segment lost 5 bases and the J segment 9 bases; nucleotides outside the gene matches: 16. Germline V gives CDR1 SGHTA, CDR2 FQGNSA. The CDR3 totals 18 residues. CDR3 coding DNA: TGTGCCAGCAGCCAGCCGGGACTAGCGGGAGAGGCCCCTCGGACGCAGTATTTT. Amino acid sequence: CASSQPGLAGEAPRTQYF.

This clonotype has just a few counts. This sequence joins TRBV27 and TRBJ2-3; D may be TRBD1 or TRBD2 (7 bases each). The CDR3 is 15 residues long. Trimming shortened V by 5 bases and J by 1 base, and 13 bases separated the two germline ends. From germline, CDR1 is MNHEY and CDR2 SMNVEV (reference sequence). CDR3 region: CASSIQGRGTDTQYF. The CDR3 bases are TGTGCCAGCAGTATACAGGGGAGGGGCACAGATACGCAGTATTTT.

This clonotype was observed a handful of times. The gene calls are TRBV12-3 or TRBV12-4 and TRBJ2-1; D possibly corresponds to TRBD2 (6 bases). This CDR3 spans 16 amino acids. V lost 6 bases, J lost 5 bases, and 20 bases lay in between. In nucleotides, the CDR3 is TGTGCCAGCAGAACACGACGCGGGATTAACGACAATGAGCAGTTCTTC. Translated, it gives CASRTRRGINDNEQFF.

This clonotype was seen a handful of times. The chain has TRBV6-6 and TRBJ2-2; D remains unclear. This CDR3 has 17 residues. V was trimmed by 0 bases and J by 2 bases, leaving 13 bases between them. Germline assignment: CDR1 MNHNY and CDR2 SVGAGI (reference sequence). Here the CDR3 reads CASSYSLPRSNTGELFF. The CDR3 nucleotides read TGTGCCAGCAGTTACTCATTACCTAGGTCAAACACCGGGGAGCTGTTTTTT.

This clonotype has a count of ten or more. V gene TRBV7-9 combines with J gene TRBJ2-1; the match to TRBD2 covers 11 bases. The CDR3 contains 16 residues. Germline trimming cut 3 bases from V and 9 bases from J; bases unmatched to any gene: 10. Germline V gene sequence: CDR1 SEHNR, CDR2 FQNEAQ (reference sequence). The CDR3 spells CASSFFGLAGGGEQFF. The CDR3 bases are TGTGCCAGCAGCTTCTTCGGGCTAGCGGGAGGAGGTGAGCAGTTCTTC.

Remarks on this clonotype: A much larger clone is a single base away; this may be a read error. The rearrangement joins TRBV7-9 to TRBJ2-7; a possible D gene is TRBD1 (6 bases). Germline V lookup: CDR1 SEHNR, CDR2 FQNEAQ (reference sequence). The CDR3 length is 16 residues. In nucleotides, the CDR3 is TGTGCCCGCAGCTCCCCGGCGGCCACAGGGTCCTACGAGCAGTACTTC. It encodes CARSSPAATGSYEQYF. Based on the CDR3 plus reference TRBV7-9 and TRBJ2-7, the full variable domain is DTGVSQNPRHKITKRGQNVTFRCDPISEHNRLYWYRQTLGQGPEFLTYFQNEAQLEKSRLLSDRFSAERPKGSFSTLEIQRTEQGDSAMYLCARSSPAATGSYEQYFGPGTRLTVT.

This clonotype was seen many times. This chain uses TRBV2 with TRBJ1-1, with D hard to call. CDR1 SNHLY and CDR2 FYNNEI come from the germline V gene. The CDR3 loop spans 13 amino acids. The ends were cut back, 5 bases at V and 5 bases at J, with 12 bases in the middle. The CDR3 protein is CASSYGSGTEAFF. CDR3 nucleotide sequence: TGTGCCAGCAGTTATGGGTCGGGGACTGAAGCTTTCTTT.

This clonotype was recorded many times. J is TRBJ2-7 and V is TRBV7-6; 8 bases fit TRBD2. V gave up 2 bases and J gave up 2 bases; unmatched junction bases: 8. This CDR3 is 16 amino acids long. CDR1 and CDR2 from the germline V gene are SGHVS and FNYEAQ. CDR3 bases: TGTGCCAGCAGCTTACAGGGGACTAGGCCCGCCTACGAGCAGTACTTC. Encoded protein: CASSLQGTRPAYEQYF.

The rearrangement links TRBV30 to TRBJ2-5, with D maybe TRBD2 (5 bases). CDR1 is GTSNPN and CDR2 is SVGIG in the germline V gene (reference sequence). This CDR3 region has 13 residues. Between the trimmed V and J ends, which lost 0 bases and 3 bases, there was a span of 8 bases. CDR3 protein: CAWSVLGEETQYF. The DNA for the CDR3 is TGTGCCTGGAGTGTCCTCGGGGAAGAGACCCAGTACTTC.

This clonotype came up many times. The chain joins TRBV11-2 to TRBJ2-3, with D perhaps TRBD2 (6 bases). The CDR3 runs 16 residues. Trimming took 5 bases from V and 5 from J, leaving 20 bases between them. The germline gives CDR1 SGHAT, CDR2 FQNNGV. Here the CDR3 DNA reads TGTGCCAGCAGCGAAAGATTAGCGGATTTCGAAGATACGCAGTATTTT. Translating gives CASSERLADFEDTQYF.